Listed below are T cell receptor beta chains from one sample, sequenced in a study of T cell responses to AZD1222 COVID-19 vaccine. Data came from immunoSEQ multiplex PCR; TCRdb stores just in-frame clones and leaves some out. The sample yields 140,000 to 150,000 clones, 89% seen once. Material: peripheral blood, obtained on day 0 of AZD1222 vaccination. The receptors were gathered from an adult in good health. Each CDR3 is given with its conserved first and last residue. Fields, in order: J gene, clone size, V gene, D gene, CDR3 protein, CDR3 DNA. The D gene is left open where the match is weak. Not all rows give a size; the values are once, few, many and, for expanded clones, a class.

TRBJ1-2 | NA | TRBV20-1 | NA | CSDNRVGGYTF | TGCAGTGACAACAGGGTAGGGGGCTACACCTTC
TRBJ2-7 | NA | TRBV6-1 | NA | CASSETRNYEQYF | TGTGCCAGCAGTGAAACACGGAACTACGAGCAGTACTTC
TRBJ1-2 | NA | TRBV4-2 | NA | CASSQVQIYGYTF | TGTGCCAGCAGCCAAGTACAGATCTATGGCTACACCTTC
TRBJ1-5 | NA | TRBV30 | NA | CAWTGRVNQPQHF | TGTGCCTGGACGGGACGGGTCAATCAGCCCCAGCATTTT
TRBJ1-1 | NA | TRBV12-3/TRBV12-4 | NA | CASSLNQDTEAFF | TGTGCCAGCAGTTTGAACCAGGACACTGAAGCTTTCTTT
TRBJ1-1 | NA | TRBV3-1/TRBV3-2 | NA | CASSQLDPNGAFF | TGTGCCAGCAGCCAATTGGACCCAAACGGGGCTTTCTTT
TRBJ1-5 | NA | TRBV2 | TRBD1 | CASGGTGHRVGNQPQHF | TGTGCCAGCGGAGGGACAGGCCATCGTGTAGGCAATCAGCCCCAGCATTTT
TRBJ1-1 | NA | TRBV18 | NA | CASSPLGGTATEAFF | TGTGCCAGCTCACCACTCGGGGGTACGGCCACTGAAGCTTTCTTT
TRBJ2-7 | NA | TRBV7-3 | TRBD2 | CASSITLIAGVTYEQYF | TGTGCCAGCAGCATAACTTTGATAGCGGGAGTGACCTACGAGCAGTACTTC
TRBJ2-5 | NA | TRBV28 | NA | CASRLGGAGQETQYF | TGTGCCAGCAGGTTAGGGGGAGCGGGCCAAGAGACCCAGTACTTC
TRBJ1-2 | NA | TRBV11-2 | NA | CASRGGGIGGYTF | TGTGCCAGCAGGGGGGGAGGGATAGGCGGCTACACCTTC
TRBJ1-5 | NA | TRBV28 | NA | CASGFWTTSNQPQHF | TGTGCCAGCGGTTTTTGGACAACTAGCAATCAGCCCCAGCATTTT
TRBJ1-6 | NA | TRBV7-9 | TRBD1 | CASSFEQGSSPLHF | TGTGCCAGCAGCTTTGAACAGGGGAGTTCACCCCTCCACTTT
TRBJ2-2 | NA | TRBV10-1 | NA | CASSSGSRDGELFF | TGCGCCAGCAGTTCGGGGTCGAGGGACGGGGAGCTGTTTTTT
TRBJ1-3 | once | TRBV28 | NA | CASSQSGGSGNTIYF | TGTGCCAGCAGTCAATCGGGGGGCTCTGGAAACACCATATATTTT
TRBJ2-5 | NA | TRBV9 | TRBD2 | CASSVSGGRGPETQYF | TGTGCCAGCAGCGTATCCGGCGGGAGGGGGCCGGAGACCCAGTACTTC
TRBJ2-1 | NA | TRBV7-2 | NA | CASSLVTYNEQFF | TGTGCCAGCAGCTTAGTTACATACAATGAGCAGTTCTTC
TRBJ1-3 | NA | TRBV6-5 | NA | CASRKTASGNTIYF | TGTGCCAGCAGAAAGACAGCCTCTGGAAACACCATATATTTT
TRBJ1-6 | NA | TRBV24-1 | NA | CATSRSLNSPLHF | TGTGCCACCTCACGCAGTCTAAATTCACCCCTCCACTTT
TRBJ2-1 | NA | TRBV6-2/TRBV6-3 | NA | CASSPLGAGYNEQFF | TGTGCCAGCAGCCCTCTAGGGGCAGGCTACAATGAGCAGTTCTTC
TRBJ1-2 | few | TRBV13 | NA | CASSLGRWSGEYGYTF | TGTGCCAGCAGCTTAGGCCGATGGTCGGGGGAGTATGGCTACACCTTC
TRBJ2-7 | NA | TRBV24-1 | NA | CATSEGEIGKYEQYF | TGTGCCACCAGTGAGGGGGAAATAGGGAAATACGAGCAGTACTTC
TRBJ1-1 | NA | TRBV28 | TRBD1 | CASSPGQLMNTEAFF | TGTGCCAGCAGCCCGGGACAGTTAATGAACACTGAAGCTTTCTTT
TRBJ1-1 | few | TRBV7-3 | NA | CASSLTGGTEAFF | TGTGCCAGCAGCTTAACGGGGGGCACTGAAGCTTTCTTT
TRBJ1-2 | NA | TRBV28 | NA | CAATFKDYGYTF | TGTGCTGCTACCTTTAAGGACTATGGCTACACCTTC
TRBJ1-5 | NA | TRBV19 | NA | CASSISGQGPQHF | TGTGCCAGTAGTATAAGCGGGCAGGGGCCCCAGCATTTT
TRBJ2-1 | once | TRBV11-2 | NA | CASSLSVGVRNEQFF | TGTGCCAGCAGCTTATCCGTGGGAGTGCGGAATGAGCAGTTCTTC
TRBJ1-1 | NA | TRBV6-5 | NA | CASSFLQGGDTEAFF | TGTGCCAGCAGTTTTCTCCAGGGAGGGGACACTGAAGCTTTCTTT
TRBJ2-7 | NA | TRBV19 | TRBD1 | CATRNAGTGGYEQYF | TGTGCCACCAGAAACGCCGGGACAGGGGGGTACGAGCAGTACTTC
TRBJ2-1 | NA | TRBV11-2 | TRBD1 | CASSLVADRPVF | TGTGCCAGCAGCTTAGTCGCGGACAGGCCAGTCTTC
TRBJ2-5 | NA | TRBV5-1 | NA | CASSLEGVETQYF | TGCGCCAGCAGCTTGGAAGGTGTTGAGACCCAGTACTTC
TRBJ1-4 | NA | TRBV7-9 | NA | CASSREREVEKLFF | TGTGCCAGCAGCAGAGAGAGGGAAGTGGAAAAACTGTTTTTT
TRBJ1-1 | NA | TRBV11-2 | NA | CASSTAGGTEAFF | TGTGCCAGCAGCACTGCGGGGGGAACTGAAGCTTTCTTT
TRBJ2-7 | NA | TRBV28 | NA | CASSPDYSYEQYF | TGTGCCAGCAGCCCCGACTACTCCTACGAGCAGTACTTC
TRBJ2-1 | once | TRBV6-2/TRBV6-3 | NA | CASSGLGTRQFF | TGTGCCAGCAGTGGACTCGGAACACGGCAGTTCTTC
TRBJ2-7 | few | TRBV20-1 | NA | CSASGTESSYEQYF | TGCAGTGCTAGTGGTACCGAGAGCTCCTACGAGCAGTACTTC
TRBJ1-1 | once | TRBV6-4 | TRBD1 | CASSPGTGSTEAFF | TGTGCCAGCAGTCCCGGGACAGGGAGTACTGAAGCTTTCTTT
TRBJ1-5 | NA | TRBV12-3/TRBV12-4 | NA | CASSGRDGGPQHF | TGTGCCAGCAGCGGCCGGGACGGGGGGCCCCAGCATTTT
TRBJ1-5 | NA | TRBV9 | NA | CASSLRGNSNQPQHF | TGTGCCAGCAGCCTCCGGGGCAACAGCAATCAGCCCCAGCATTTT
TRBJ1-5 | NA | TRBV30 | TRBD1 | CAWRDRGGNQPQHF | TGTGCCTGGAGGGACAGGGGGGGCAATCAGCCCCAGCATTTT
TRBJ2-7 | NA | TRBV5-1 | NA | CASSLTTTGNSYEQYF | TGCGCCAGCAGCTTGACCACTACAGGGAACTCCTACGAGCAGTACTTC
TRBJ2-3 | NA | TRBV5-4 | NA | CASSLPSTGVTDTQYF | TGTGCCAGCAGCTTGCCTAGCACGGGGGTCACAGATACGCAGTATTTT
TRBJ2-2 | NA | TRBV11-2 | NA | CASSLLTLYTGELFF | TGTGCCAGCAGCCTCTTGACACTTTACACCGGGGAGCTGTTTTTT
TRBJ1-1 | NA | TRBV7-9 | NA | CASSFKQLNTEAFF | TGTGCCAGCAGCTTTAAACAGCTGAACACTGAAGCTTTCTTT
TRBJ1-1 | NA | TRBV30 | NA | CAWSVWPQQKKAFF | TGTGCCTGGAGTGTATGGCCACAACAGAAAAAAGCTTTCTTT
TRBJ2-1 | NA | TRBV7-9 | TRBD2 | CASSFLAGVGNEQFF | TGTGCCAGCAGCTTTCTAGCGGGAGTAGGGAATGAGCAGTTCTTC
TRBJ1-2 | NA | TRBV28 | NA | CASSLIRGNYGYTF | TGTGCCAGCAGTCTCATTAGGGGGAACTATGGCTACACCTTC
TRBJ2-2 | NA | TRBV28 | TRBD1 | CASSPSLGTGVPGELFF | TGTGCCAGCAGCCCATCGTTGGGGACAGGGGTCCCCGGGGAGCTGTTTTTT